A selection of T cell receptor beta chains follows, all from one sample in a study of naive and memory T cell subsets. MiXCR was run by TCRdb on the 5' RACE reads, yielding one entry per CDR3 protein. Here the sample spans about 48,000 distinct CDR3 sequences, 4% to 5% being singletons. These receptors were taken from a female donor in good health. Both conserved end residues are part of each CDR3. D genes are given only for firm matches. Clone size is not always given. Where it is, it says once, few, many or a class for expanded clones.

D gene	V gene	clone size	CDR3 length	J gene	CDR3 DNA	CDR3 protein
TRBD2	TRBV11-1	many	18	TRBJ2-1	TGTGCCAGCAGCCCGCACGGGATACTAGCGGGAGTTCTAAATGAGCAGTTCTTC	CASSPHGILAGVLNEQFF
TRBD1	TRBV10-1	medium-sized	15	TRBJ1-1	TGCGCCAGCAGGGACCGACAGGGAACGAACACTGAAGCTTTCTTT	CASRDRQGTNTEAFF
TRBD2	TRBV4-1	many	18	TRBJ2-3	TGCGCCAGCAGCCAAGAGCGAGGGGGGCGGGAGGACACAGATACGCAGTATTTT	CASSQERGGREDTDTQYF
NA	TRBV29-1	many	12	TRBJ2-7	TGCAGCGTTTGGACCCTCAACTACGAGCAGTACTTC	CSVWTLNYEQYF
NA	TRBV19	NA	14	TRBJ2-1	TGTGCCAGTAGTATAGAGGGAGTGGAAAATGAGCAGTTCTTC	CASSIEGVENEQFF
NA	TRBV27	many	15	TRBJ2-3	TGTGCCAGCAGTTTAATGGGGCTACTAAGAGATACGCAGTATTTT	CASSLMGLLRDTQYF
TRBD1	TRBV7-9	many	14	TRBJ1-6	TGTGCCAGCAGCTCGGGACAGGGGAATTCACCCCTCCACTTT	CASSSGQGNSPLHF
NA	TRBV27	many	13	TRBJ2-4	TGTGCCAGCAGTCGGGGGGCCAAAAACATTCAGTACTTC	CASSRGAKNIQYF
NA	TRBV11-2	few	14	TRBJ1-2	TGTGCCAGCAGCCCAGGCTACACAACGGGAGGCTACACCTTC	CASSPGYTTGGYTF
NA	TRBV5-1	many	15	TRBJ2-5	TGCGCCAGCAGCTTGGTGGGCCAGGTTAAGGAGACCCAGTACTTC	CASSLVGQVKETQYF
NA	TRBV12-5	many	15	TRBJ2-5	TGTGCTAGTGGTTTGCGCGGGGACACCTCGGAGACCCAGTACTTC	CASGLRGDTSETQYF
TRBD2	TRBV6-1	many	16	TRBJ2-3	TGTGCCAGCAGTTTGAGACTAGCGGGAGCCCCAGATACGCAGTATTTT	CASSLRLAGAPDTQYF
NA	TRBV28	many	15	TRBJ2-2	TGTGCCAGTACGATCGGGGTATCGCGCACCGGGGAGCTGTTTTTT	CASTIGVSRTGELFF
NA	TRBV19	many	14	TRBJ1-1	TGTGCCATCTCCCCGCGGGGTGTGAACACTGAAGCTTTCTTT	CAISPRGVNTEAFF
TRBD1	TRBV28	NA	16	TRBJ1-4	TGTGCCAGCAGTTTATGGGGACAGGGAACTAATGAAAAACTGTTTTTT	CASSLWGQGTNEKLFF